This T cell receptor beta chain was captured by sequencing in a study of T-cell memory formation after mild COVID-19. One entry per CDR3 protein, called by TCRdb with MiXCR from the 5' RACE reads. Of 120,000 or so distinct CDR3 sequences in the sample, about a sixth were seen once. Specimen: PBMCs or a T cell subset sorted from them (not recorded which). The sequence came from a man between 18 and 29 years old who had mild COVID-19 (a few samples of this study predate the infection). Cell type and time point are not known.

CDR3 loop: CASSLRAMTEAFF. The DNA of the CDR3 is TGTGCCAGCAGCCTCAGGGCTATGACTGAAGCTTTCTTT. J is TRBJ1-1 and V is TRBV7-2; possible D gene TRBD1, 5 bases. Trimming removed 5 bases from V and 5 bases from J, with 12 bases in between. CDR1 is SGHTA, CDR2 FQGNSA, per germline. This CDR3 has 13 amino acids.